A single sample gave rise to the 27 T cell receptor beta chains below, sequenced in a study of metastatic and nonmetastatic thyroid tumors. Patients were all untreated before their thyroid surgery. TCRdb re-called clones via MiXCR from the PCR reads. The sample consists of 30,000 to 40,000 clones, 35% to 45% of them appearing once. Sequencing was performed on tumor tissue. The receptor set was obtained from a female donor with papillary thyroid cancer or a benign thyroid nodule (not recorded which). Some clones in this sample may be carry-over from other donors' samples.

The genes are TRBV11-1 and TRBJ2-3, with TRBD1 matching over 7 bases. The CDR3 loop spans 17 amino acids. The germline V gene has CDR1 SGHAT and CDR2 FQDESV (reference sequence). V was clipped by 2 bases and J by 4 bases; unmatched bases: 12. CDR3 sequence reads: CASSLRGLGLPADTQYF. The CDR3 DNA is TGTGCCAGCAGCTTAAGGGGGCTTGGGCTCCCTGCAGATACGCAGTATTTT.

This clone was observed a few times. This rearrangement joins TRBV6-1 to TRBJ2-2; 7 bases match TRBD1. The CDR3 has 15 residues. Germline V lookup: CDR1 MNHNS, CDR2 SASEGT. The trim removed 5 bases at V and 0 bases at J, leaving 3 bases unmatched. CDR3 DNA sequence: TGTGCCAGCAGTCGACAGGGTACGAACACCGGGGAGCTGTTTTTT. The encoded protein is CASSRQGTNTGELFF.

The CDR3 spells CASSYSSPPSYEQYF. The CDR3 DNA reads as TGTGCCAGCAGTTACTCCTCACCCCCCTCCTACGAGCAGTACTTC. The chain combines TRBV6-6 with TRBJ2-7, with D unresolved. The length of the CDR3 is 15 residues. V was trimmed by 0 bases and J by 0 bases, leaving 9 bases between them. Germline CDR1 MNHNY, CDR2 SVGAGI (reference sequence).

This clone turned up a few times. The rearrangement uses TRBV28 and TRBJ2-7, with 13 bases that match TRBD2. The length of the CDR3 is 15 residues. The trim removed 4 bases at V and 3 bases at J, leaving 3 bases unmatched. Germline V gene lookup returns CDR1 MDHEN and CDR2 SYDVKM. The CDR3 DNA follows: TGTGCCAGCAGTTCCTGGACTAGCGGGAGCTACGAGCAGTACTTC. Protein: CASSSWTSGSYEQYF.

The chain combines TRBV11-2 with TRBJ2-3; D may correspond to TRBD1 or TRBD2 (6 bases each). The CDR3 length is 13 residues. The germline gives CDR1 SGHAT, CDR2 FQNNGV. Trimming removed 6 bases from V and 3 bases from J, with 10 bases in between. In DNA, the CDR3 is TGTGCCAGCAGACAGGGAGGAACAGATACGCAGTATTTT. This codes for CASRQGGTDTQYF.

The chain has TRBV19 and TRBJ1-5; D is unclear. Germline V gene lookup returns CDR1 LNHDA and CDR2 SQIVND (reference sequence). This CDR3 comprises 15 residues. V lost 2 bases and J lost 2, with 10 bases in between. CDR3 residues: CASSIWGNGNQPQHF. The CDR3 DNA reads as TGTGCCAGTAGTATATGGGGTAACGGCAATCAGCCCCAGCATTTT.

This clone was recorded a few times. V usage is TRBV12-3 or TRBV12-4 and J usage is TRBJ2-5; D not resolved. V was shortened by 4 bases and J by 6 bases, with 12 bases between the two germline ends. The CDR3 runs to 13 residues. The CDR3 is CASSSNGPQTQYF. CDR3 coding DNA: TGTGCCAGCAGTTCCAATGGTCCGCAGACCCAGTACTTC.

The table lists this clone with a few counts. The chain has TRBV5-1 and TRBJ1-3, with a tentative D call TRBD1 (6 bases). Between the trimmed V and J ends, which lost 4 bases and 2 bases, there was a span of 13 bases. The length of the CDR3 is 15 residues. Germline assignment: CDR1 SGHRS and CDR2 YFSETQ. CDR3 in DNA: TGCGCCAGCAGCCCTACCCAGGGGCCTGGAAACACCATATATTTT. Translation gives CASSPTQGPGNTIYF.

The rearrangement uses TRBV30 and TRBJ1-2; D remains unclear. The V and J ends lost 3 bases and 8 bases respectively, with 10 bases between them. Per the germline V gene, CDR1 is GTSNPN and CDR2 is SVGIG (reference sequence). The CDR3 spans 11 residues. The CDR3 loop is CAWSGGGGYTF. CDR3 DNA: TGTGCCTGGAGCGGTGGAGGAGGCTACACCTTC.

The chain employs TRBV9 and TRBJ2-1, with D tentatively TRBD1 or TRBD2 (5 bases each). Germline V gene data show CDR1 as SGDLS and CDR2 as YYNGEE. Trimming took 3 bases from V and 7 from J, leaving 17 bases between them. The length of the CDR3 is 15 residues. The CDR3 reads CASSASGTLENEQFF. The CDR3 nucleotides read TGTGCCAGCAGCGCTTCCGGGACCCTGGAGAATGAGCAGTTCTTC.

V and J are TRBV7-2 and TRBJ2-3, with TRBD2 matching over 8 bases. The germline V gene has CDR1 SGHTA and CDR2 FQGNSA. Losses at the gene ends were 0 bases for V and 2 bases for J; bases not matched to a gene: 7. This CDR3 has 17 residues. The CDR3 reads CASSLAGGGRNTDTQYF. The CDR3 DNA is TGTGCCAGCAGCTTAGCTGGCGGGGGGCGAAACACAGATACGCAGTATTTT.

This clone came up once. The V call is TRBV5-1, the J call TRBJ1-2; a possible D gene is TRBD1 (6 bases). Germline V gene sequence: CDR1 SGHRS, CDR2 YFSETQ. There are 15 residues in the CDR3. V lost 1 base to trimming and J lost 4 bases, with 14 bases between them. The CDR3 coding sequence is TGCGCCAGCAGCTTGTACAGGGCGAGAAGCTATGGCTACACCTTC. Residues: CASSLYRARSYGYTF.

This clone was recorded a few times. V usage is TRBV12-3 or TRBV12-4 and J usage is TRBJ1-3, with a weak D call TRBD1 (5 bases). The CDR3 length is 16 residues. V dropped 6 bases and J dropped 0 bases, with 15 bases sitting between them. CDR3 nucleotides: TGTGCCAGCAGCCGGGGGGAACTGAACTCTGGAAACACCATATATTTT. Translation: CASSRGELNSGNTIYF.

The chain recombines TRBV6-2 or TRBV6-3 with TRBJ1-2; the D gene is possibly TRBD1 (5 bases). Germline CDR1 MNHEY, CDR2 SVGEGT. V lost 6 bases and J 8 bases, leaving 16 bases between the germline ends. CDR3 length: 13 amino acids. In nucleotides, the CDR3 is TGTGCCAGCAGCCCCGGACAAGCCGGGGGCTACACCTTC. The encoded protein is CASSPGQAGGYTF.

The rearrangement uses TRBV28 and TRBJ1-2; unclear D gene. This CDR3 contains 12 residues. Germline loops: CDR1 MDHEN, CDR2 SYDVKM. The V end was cut by 8 bases, the J end by 7 bases, with 14 bases between. In DNA form, the CDR3 reads TGTGCCAGCTCAAAGGGTAAACGTGGCTACACCTTC. Translating it yields CASSKGKRGYTF.

The chain recombines TRBV6-1 with TRBJ2-2; D not certain. The CDR3 length is 15 residues. CDR1 MNHNS and CDR2 SASEGT come from the germline V gene. The germline V and J ends were trimmed by 8 bases and 6 bases, with 19 bases remaining between them. DNA for the CDR3: TGTGCCAGCCACCGGACCGTGTTTAGGGCCGGGGAGCTGTTTTTT. The encoded protein is CASHRTVFRAGELFF.

This rearrangement joins TRBV20-1 to TRBJ2-7; 9 bases line up with TRBD2. The V segment lost 7 bases and the J segment 6 bases; nucleotides outside the gene matches: 10. CDR1 is DFQATT, CDR2 SNEGSKA, per germline (reference sequence). CDR3 length equals 13 residues. CDR3 sequence: CSGASGKVCEQYF. Written as DNA, the CDR3 is TGCAGTGGGGCTAGCGGGAAGGTGTGCGAGCAGTACTTC.

The chain recombines TRBV5-1 with TRBJ2-7; possibly TRBD1 or TRBD2 for D (5 bases each). From germline, CDR1 is SGHRS and CDR2 YFSETQ. V was clipped by 4 bases and J by 4 bases, with 12 bases between them. This CDR3 comprises 13 residues. The CDR3 DNA follows: TGCGCCAGCAGCGGGGACGGGCGGTACGAGCAGTACTTC. It specifies CASSGDGRYEQYF.

At least ten counts were recorded for this clone. This chain joins TRBV6-1 and TRBJ1-2; D ambiguous. This CDR3 has 15 amino acids. Germline values: CDR1 MNHNS, CDR2 SASEGT. Trimming removed 4 bases from V and 5 bases from J, with 17 bases in between. The CDR3 DNA sequence: TGTGCCAGCAGTGGGTCATGGACGCCTAGTTATGGCTACACCTTC. Residues: CASSGSWTPSYGYTF.

The rearrangement links TRBV20-1 to TRBJ2-7; D is undetermined. In germline, CDR1 is DFQATT, CDR2 SNEGSKA (reference sequence). V was clipped by 3 bases and J by 1 base, with 16 bases between them. The CDR3 is made up of 15 amino acids. The CDR3 loop is CSASSPHSQSYEQYF. The CDR3 bases are TGCAGTGCTAGTTCCCCTCATTCGCAGTCCTACGAGCAGTACTTC.

This chain uses TRBV29-1 with TRBJ1-4, with D hard to call. This CDR3 spans 13 amino acids. Germline V gene sequence: CDR1 SQVTM, CDR2 ANQGSEA. The V end was cut by 4 bases, the J end by 1 base, with 7 bases between. The CDR3 loop reads CSVVEGTNEKLFF. The CDR3 DNA sequence: TGCAGCGTTGTCGAGGGAACTAATGAAAAACTGTTTTTT.

The chain uses TRBV19 and TRBJ1-1; 7 nucleotides match TRBD1. Trimming cost V 8 bases and J 2 bases; bases outside gene matches: 5. CDR1 and CDR2 (germline): LNHDA, SQIVND (reference sequence). The CDR3 length is 13 residues. DNA of the CDR3: TGTGCCAGTTCCGGGACAGTCAACACTGAAGCTTTCTTT. Its protein is CASSGTVNTEAFF.

This chain uses TRBV11-3 with TRBJ2-3; D assignment may be TRBD1 or TRBD2 (6 bases each). Trimming left V 0 bases short and J 2 bases short, with 12 bases between. The CDR3 is made up of 16 amino acids. In germline, CDR1 is SGHNT, CDR2 YENEEA. This CDR3 is CASSLDRRGPTDTQYF. The DNA of the CDR3 is TGTGCCAGCAGCTTAGATCGACGGGGGCCCACAGATACGCAGTATTTT.

This clone was picked up a small number of times. The V gene is TRBV6-2 or TRBV6-3, the J gene TRBJ2-1; TRBD2 is a possible D gene (6 bases). Per germline, CDR1 MNHEY and CDR2 SVGEGT. The CDR3 consists of 15 residues. The V gene lost 8 bases and the J gene lost 6 bases, with 20 bases spanning the gap. In nucleotides, the CDR3 is TGTGCCAGCGGGTCGGCGGGGTTAGGGTCCAATGAGCAGTTCTTC. This translates into CASGSAGLGSNEQFF.

In its sample, this clone was seen a few times. This chain uses TRBV6-1 with TRBJ1-3, with D unresolved. The CDR3 sequence is 16 residues long. CDR1 and CDR2 (germline): MNHNS, SASEGT. The V end was cut by 1 base, the J end by 0 bases, with 10 bases between. The CDR3 loop is CASSEGLAASGNTIYF. The CDR3 DNA follows: TGTGCCAGCAGTGAAGGGTTGGCAGCCTCTGGAAACACCATATATTTT.

This rearrangement joins TRBV2 to TRBJ1-2, with 8 nucleotides matching TRBD1. Losses at the gene ends were 6 bases for V and 7 bases for J; bases not matched to a gene: 10. Germline V CDR1 and CDR2: SNHLY, FYNNEI. The CDR3 sequence is 14 residues long. The CDR3 DNA is TGTGCCAGCAGCATGGACAGGGAAAGTCGTGGCTACACCTTC. It is translated as CASSMDRESRGYTF.

J is TRBJ1-2 and V is TRBV24-1, with 9 bases identical to TRBD1. Germline CDR1 is KGHDR and CDR2 is SFDVKD. With V trimmed by 3 bases and J by 6 bases, 7 bases remained unmatched. The CDR3 extends over 15 amino acids. The CDR3 nucleotides read TGTGCCACCAGTGATCAAGACAGGGGGAAGGATGGCTACACCTTC. It codes for CATSDQDRGKDGYTF.